Shown below are 11 T cell receptor beta chains from a single sample sequenced in a study of CD8 T cells in Susac syndrome. When the RNA was reverse transcribed, random hexamers were used with an input of roughly 0.45 to 1 ug. MiXCR, applied by TCRdb to the immunoSEQ multiplex PCR reads, yields one record per CDR3 protein. The sample comprises roughly 200,000 distinct CDR3 sequences, roughly 94% of which are singletons, and approximately 0.081% rests with the top ten. Sequencing was carried out using CD4+ T cells from PBMCs. These receptors all come from a human donor with multiple sclerosis.

The chain joins TRBV19 to TRBJ2-2; TRBD2 agrees at 13 bases. V lost 5 bases, J lost 6 bases, and 12 bases stayed unmatched. The CDR3 totals 18 residues. Germline V CDR1 and CDR2: LNHDA, SQIVND (reference sequence). CDR3 sequence (DNA): TGTGCCAGTAGTTCCCGACTAGCGGGGGGCGTAGGTCCCGGGGAGCTGTTTTTT. Translating it yields CASSSRLAGGVGPGELFF.

The chain combines TRBV5-4 with TRBJ1-2; no definite D call. Per germline, CDR1 SGHNT and CDR2 YYREEE (reference sequence). This CDR3 region has 13 residues. Trimming pared 1 base from V and 4 bases from J, leaving 8 bases between. This CDR3 is CASSLLKPYGYTF. DNA of the CDR3: TGTGCCAGCAGCTTGTTAAAACCCTATGGCTACACCTTC. The variable domain in full, completed from reference TRBV5-4 and TRBJ1-2, reads ETGVTQSPTHLIKTRGQQVTLRCSSQSGHNTVSWYQQALGQGPQFIFQYYREEENGRGNFPPRFSGLQFPNYSSELNVNALELDDSALYLCASSLLKPYGYTFGSGTRLTVV.

A single count supports this clonotype. V is TRBV20-1 and J is TRBJ2-7; 7 bases fit TRBD1. V was clipped by 6 bases and J by 3 bases; unmatched bases: 11. CDR3 length equals 14 residues. Germline loops: CDR1 DFQATT, CDR2 SNEGSKA (reference sequence). CDR3 bases: TGCAGTGCGGAACTCCCGGGACAGAGCTACGAGCAGTACTTC. Its protein is CSAELPGQSYEQYF.

The rearrangement uses TRBV12-3 or TRBV12-4 and TRBJ2-1; D may correspond to TRBD1 or TRBD2 (6 bases each). Trimming pared 6 bases from V and 10 bases from J, leaving 19 bases between. This CDR3 region has 14 residues. CDR3 sequence (DNA): TGTGCCAGCAGCGTCCTAAGGGGGGCCCGGGAGCAGTTCTTC. It codes for CASSVLRGAREQFF.

This chain uses TRBV30 with TRBJ2-7, with 7 bases identical to TRBD1. J gave up 5 bases and V 3 bases, and 7 bases lay outside the gene matches. Germline CDR1 is GTSNPN and CDR2 is SVGIG (reference sequence). CDR3 size: 13 residues. The CDR3 is CAWRGRGYNEQYF. In DNA, the CDR3 is TGTGCCTGGAGGGGCAGGGGGTACAACGAGCAGTACTTC.

The chain links TRBV3-1 to TRBJ2-2; D ambiguous. The V gene's germline CDR1 is LGHDT and CDR2 YNNKEL (reference sequence). V was shortened by 0 bases and J by 1 base, with 9 bases between the two germline ends. The CDR3 is made up of 16 amino acids. CDR3 protein: CASSQDRSRNTGELFF. CDR3 coding DNA: TGTGCCAGCAGCCAAGATCGGTCTAGGAACACCGGGGAGCTGTTTTTT.

The rearrangement joins TRBV20-1 to TRBJ1-2, with D perhaps TRBD1 (6 bases). This CDR3 region has 15 residues. Trimming pared 3 bases from V and 5 bases from J, leaving 19 bases between. The germline gives CDR1 DFQATT, CDR2 SNEGSKA (reference sequence). In nucleotides, the CDR3 is TGCAGTGCTAGCGCGGACAGCCTATTAGTATATGGCTACACCTTC. Its translation: CSASADSLLVYGYTF.

This rearrangement joins TRBV30 to TRBJ1-2; a possible D gene is TRBD1 (5 bases). The CDR3 has 13 residues. In germline, CDR1 is GTSNPN, CDR2 SVGIG (reference sequence). Trimming took 0 bases from V and 7 from J, leaving 12 bases between them. The CDR3 nucleotides are TGTGCCTGGAGTGTACATGGGACGCTTGGCTACACCTTC. Its protein is CAWSVHGTLGYTF.

The chain uses TRBV9 and TRBJ2-1; D gene uncertain. The CDR3 has 15 amino acids. Germline V gives CDR1 SGDLS, CDR2 YYNGEE. The V end lost 0 bases, the J end lost 6 bases, and 13 bases lay between the germline ends. CDR3 region: CASSVGPALGNEQFF. CDR3 DNA sequence: TGTGCCAGCAGCGTAGGACCGGCTCTGGGCAATGAGCAGTTCTTC.

The chain couples TRBV29-1 to TRBJ2-3; the D is unclear. CDR1 is SQVTM, CDR2 ANQGSEA, per germline. The CDR3 runs 12 residues. The ends were cut back, 5 bases at V and 0 bases at J, with 6 bases in the middle. The chain's CDR3 is CSVQSSTDTQYF. CDR3 DNA sequence: TGCAGCGTTCAGTCTAGCACAGATACGCAGTATTTT.

The chain recombines TRBV24-1 with TRBJ2-1, with D uncertain. V shed 8 bases and J shed 9 bases, with 10 bases lying between them. This CDR3 spans 11 amino acids. The germline CDR1 and CDR2 sequences are KGHDR and SFDVKD. The CDR3 DNA follows: TGTGCCACCATGAAGGGCGGTGAGCAGTTCTTC. Its translation is CATMKGGEQFF.